Shown below are 17 T cell receptor beta chains from a single sample sequenced in a study of immune evolution from preneoplasia to lung adenocarcinoma. Clones were read by immunoSEQ multiplex PCR, and TCRdb kept only the in-frame ones, dropping some. This sample has about 750 clones; approximately 88% occur once, and the top ten carry around 10%. The material sequenced was FFPE atypical adenomatous hyperplasia tissue from the lung. This sample's subset: atypical adenomatous hyperplasia (AAH), lung preneoplasia. These receptors all stem from a person aged 70 to 85 with lung adenocarcinoma.

This clone was recorded once. One junction end disagrees with the germline gene, perhaps due to a read error. The genes are TRBV6-1 and TRBJ1-4; a possible D gene is TRBD1 (5 bases). Per germline, CDR1 MNHNS and CDR2 SASEGT. The length of the CDR3 is 15 residues. The CDR3 region is CASRTLDGGNEKLFF. The CDR3 coding sequence is TGTGCCAGCAGAACGCTCGATGGGGGAAATGAAAAGCTGTTTTTT.

This clone was seen only once. The chain uses TRBV9 and TRBJ1-3; D might be TRBD1 (6 bases). The CDR3 runs to 15 residues. Trimming shortened V by 3 bases and J by 1 base, and 11 bases separated the two germline ends. The germline CDR1 and CDR2 sequences are SGDLS and YYNGEE. In DNA form, the CDR3 reads TGTGCCAGCAGCGCGGAACAGGGATCTGGAAACACCATATATTTT. The encoded protein is CASSAEQGSGNTIYF.

This clone appeared once. The rearrangement uses TRBV11-2 and TRBJ2-7; either TRBD1 or TRBD2 may supply D (6 bases each). V lost 10 bases and J lost 5, with 15 bases in between. The CDR3 sequence is 12 residues long. CDR1 and CDR2 from the germline V gene are SGHAT and FQNNGV. CDR3 sequence reads: CATIRGPHEQYF. Written as DNA, the CDR3 is TGTGCCACCATACGGGGGCCCCACGAGCAGTACTTC.

CDR3 bases: TGTGCCAGCAGTCCCGTAGGGGACAGATCCTACGAGCAGTACTTC. This sequence encodes CASSPVGDRSYEQYF. The chain is built from TRBV27 and TRBJ2-7, with 7 positions matching TRBD1. Germline V CDR1 and CDR2: MNHEY, SMNVEV (reference sequence). This CDR3 spans 15 amino acids. V was clipped by 5 bases and J by 1 base; unmatched bases: 8.

This clone was seen only once. This chain uses TRBV7-3 with TRBJ2-2; D is unresolved. V gave up 5 bases and J gave up 2 bases, with 6 bases separating them. Per the germline V gene, CDR1 is SGHTA and CDR2 is FQGTGA. The CDR3 totals 13 residues. The CDR3 loop is CASSPFNTGELFF. In nucleotides, the CDR3 is TGTGCCAGCAGCCCCTTTAACACCGGGGAGCTGTTTTTT.

This clone was seen a few times. Other DNA sequences within the sample encode an identical CDR3. The rearrangement joins TRBV7-3 to TRBJ2-5; a weak D match, TRBD1 (6 bases). The length of the CDR3 is 17 residues. Germline V lookup: CDR1 SGHTA, CDR2 FQGTGA. Trimming took 5 bases from V and 2 from J, leaving 21 bases between them. The CDR3 DNA sequence: TGTGCCAGCAGCCTCGAGGGGCAGGGGCACCCTCAAGAGACCCAGTACTTC. Its translation: CASSLEGQGHPQETQYF.

The chain links TRBV18 to TRBJ2-7; TRBD1 matches at 9 bases. The CDR3 length is 16 residues. Germline CDR1 KGHSH, CDR2 LQKENI. V shed 1 base, J shed 3 bases, and the junction held 7 bases outside the gene matches. The CDR3 is CASSPQGQGAYYEQYF. CDR3 DNA sequence: TGTGCCAGCTCACCACAGGGACAGGGTGCGTACTACGAGCAGTACTTC.

The sample holds one count of this clone. The V gene is TRBV6-1, the J gene TRBJ1-1; the D gene is possibly TRBD1 (5 bases). Germline CDR1 reads MNHNS; CDR2 reads SASEGT. The CDR3 is made up of 12 amino acids. V was clipped by 5 bases and J by 11 bases, with 15 bases between them. Here the CDR3 reads CASSKGTRGAFF. CDR3 in DNA: TGTGCCAGCAGTAAAGGGACCCGTGGGGCTTTCTTT.

The J gene is TRBJ2-5, the V gene TRBV2; the D is unclear. Per the germline V gene, CDR1 is SNHLY and CDR2 is FYNNEI. Deletions cut 8 bases from V and 4 bases from J, with 2 bases between. There are 9 residues in the CDR3. The CDR3 loop reads CASGETQYF. CDR3 nucleotide sequence: TGTGCCAGCGGAGAGACCCAGTACTTC.

The rearrangement joins TRBV9 to TRBJ1-5; D is unclear. With 0 bases removed from V and 5 bases from J, the gap between germline ends came to 9 bases. The CDR3 sequence is 14 residues long. Germline CDR1 is SGDLS and CDR2 is YYNGEE. This CDR3 is CASSVGGYDQPQHF. CDR3 coding DNA: TGTGCCAGCAGCGTAGGAGGGTATGATCAGCCCCAGCATTTT. The full variable domain, in which reference TRBV9 and TRBJ1-5 provide the parts outside the CDR3, is DSGVTQTPKHLITATGQRVTLRCSPRSGDLSVYWYQQSLDQGLQFLIQYYNGEERAKGNILERFSAQQFPDLHSELNLSSLELGDSALYFCASSVGGYDQPQHFGDGTRLSIL.

The chain links TRBV5-4 to TRBJ2-1; D remains ambiguous. This CDR3 contains 15 residues. The V end was cut by 4 bases, the J end by 0 bases, with 11 bases between. Germline V gene lookup returns CDR1 SGHNT and CDR2 YYREEE (reference sequence). This CDR3 is CASSLPSPSYNEQFF. For the CDR3, the DNA is TGTGCCAGCAGCCTTCCCTCGCCCTCCTACAATGAGCAGTTCTTC.

The chain is built from TRBV5-1 and TRBJ2-3; D is perhaps TRBD1 (5 bases). The CDR3 is 15 residues long. Per germline, CDR1 SGHRS and CDR2 YFSETQ. Between the trimmed V and J ends, which lost 3 bases and 2 bases, there was a span of 13 bases. The CDR3: CASSSIQAYTDTQYF. For the CDR3, the DNA is TGCGCCAGCAGCTCGATACAGGCGTACACAGATACGCAGTATTTT.

V gene TRBV6-5 combines with J gene TRBJ1-1; TRBD1 is a possible D gene (5 bases). Germline values: CDR1 MNHEY, CDR2 SVGAGI. The CDR3 loop spans 14 amino acids. The V and J ends lost 4 bases and 0 bases respectively, with 9 bases between them. In nucleotides, the CDR3 is TGTGCCAGCAGTTTAAGACAGTTGAACACTGAAGCTTTCTTT. Its translation is CASSLRQLNTEAFF.

The V call is TRBV2, the J call TRBJ2-1; 9 nucleotides match TRBD2. The CDR3 contains 16 residues. CDR1 and CDR2 from the germline V gene are SNHLY and FYNNEI. CDR3 nucleotides: TGTTCACAAAATGGGGGGGCTAGCGGGGCCTACAATGAGCAGTTCTTC. Translating gives CSQNGGASGAYNEQFF.

This clone occurred once. This sequence joins TRBV7-2 and TRBJ2-7; 12 bases agree with TRBD2. Germline CDR1 reads SGHTA; CDR2 reads FQGNSA. Losses at the gene ends were 4 bases for V and 3 bases for J; bases not matched to a gene: 4. The CDR3 consists of 15 residues. DNA of the CDR3: TGTGCCAGCAGCTCATGGACTAGCGGGGTCTACGAGCAGTACTTC. It translates to CASSSWTSGVYEQYF.

The V and J genes are TRBV7-9 and TRBJ2-5; D unclear. Germline V gene lookup returns CDR1 SEHNR and CDR2 FQNEAQ (reference sequence). This CDR3 has 14 residues. V lost 6 bases and J 1 base, leaving 12 bases between the germline ends. The CDR3 coding sequence is TGTGCCAGCAGGTCACCAGCATTCCAAGAGACCCAGTACTTC. It translates to CASRSPAFQETQYF.

The V call is TRBV6-5, the J call TRBJ2-7; 9 positions agree with TRBD1. Germline lookup yields CDR1 MNHEY and CDR2 SVGAGI. The CDR3 runs to 13 residues. After removal of 7 bases from V and 7 bases from J, the junction contained 8 bases not matched to a gene. CDR3 residues: CASTRQGGNEQYF. The CDR3 DNA reads as TGTGCCAGCACCAGACAGGGGGGAAATGAGCAGTACTTC.